The 15 T cell receptor beta chains given below trace back to one sample, sequenced in a study of breast tumors, draining lymph nodes, adjacent tissues. The lymph nodes were axillary draining lymph nodes from breast cancer patients. A single record per CDR3 protein comes from TCRdb applying MiXCR to the multiplex PCR reads. The table shows 200,000 or so distinct CDR3 sequences, with 31% occurring only once. Source material: axillary lymph node tissue. The receptors come from a female donor with breast cancer. Some clones in this sample may be carry-over from other donors' samples.

The rearrangement links TRBV29-1 to TRBJ1-2; D remains unclear. In germline, CDR1 is SQVTM, CDR2 ANQGSEA. The CDR3 is 12 amino acids. Trimming pared 8 bases from V and 2 bases from J, leaving 12 bases between. CDR3 loop: CSRGQLNYGYTF. The CDR3 DNA reads as TGCAGCCGAGGGCAACTAAACTATGGCTACACCTTC. Based on the CDR3 plus reference TRBV29-1 and TRBJ1-2, the full variable domain is SAVISQKPSRDICQRGTSLTIQCQVDSQVTMMFWYRQQPGQSLTLIATANQGSEATYESGFVIDKFPISRPNLTFSTLTVSNMSPEDSSIYLCSRGQLNYGYTFGSGTRLTVV.

This clonotype was detected many times. CDR3 nucleotide sequence: TGCAGTGCTAACCCCGGGGCAGGGGTGGGAGATACGCAGTATTTT. Translating gives CSANPGAGVGDTQYF. The chain is built from TRBV20-1 and TRBJ2-3; maybe TRBD1 (6 bases). The germline CDR1 and CDR2 sequences are DFQATT and SNEGSKA (reference sequence). This CDR3 contains 15 residues. The V end was cut by 4 bases, the J end by 5 bases, with 19 bases between.

This clonotype was detected ten times or more. This chain uses TRBV24-1 with TRBJ2-3, with D unclear. Trimming pared 4 bases from V and 4 bases from J, leaving 8 bases between. In germline, CDR1 is KGHDR, CDR2 SFDVKD. The CDR3 spans 13 residues. The CDR3 bases are TGTGCCACCAGTGAGCTGACCCCAGATACGCAGTATTTT. Translated: CATSELTPDTQYF.

This clonotype was seen at least ten times. The chain has TRBV28 and TRBJ2-7; possibly TRBD2 for D (6 bases). The CDR3 loop spans 12 amino acids. CDR1 is MDHEN and CDR2 is SYDVKM in the germline V gene. Between the trimmed V and J ends, which lost 8 bases and 5 bases, there was a span of 13 bases. The CDR3 loop reads CASVGGPDEQYF. The CDR3 nucleotides are TGTGCCAGCGTGGGGGGTCCGGACGAGCAGTACTTC.

Turning to this clonotype: The conserved phenylalanine or tryptophan normally closing the CDR3 is absent here, so this likely arose from a read error. The chain joins TRBV11-2 to TRBJ2-7; D tentatively fits TRBD1 or TRBD2 (5 bases each). The CDR3 is made up of 12 amino acids. CDR1 is SGHAT and CDR2 is FQNNGV in the germline V gene. The CDR3 spells CASGIRDYEQYL. Written as DNA, the CDR3 is TGCGCCAGCGGCATCAGGGACTACGAGCAGTACCTC.

This clonotype occurred once. A much larger clone sits a single nucleotide away, making a read error possible. This chain joins TRBV6-5 and TRBJ2-6; 10 nucleotides match TRBD1. V lost 7 bases to trimming and J lost 0 bases; unmatched junction nucleotides: 6. Germline loops: CDR1 MNHEY, CDR2 SVGAGI. The CDR3 extends over 17 amino acids. The CDR3: CASNPGTGDSGANVLTF. CDR3 nucleotides: TGTGCCAGCAACCCCGGGACAGGGGACTCTGGGGCCAACGTCCTGACTTTC.

In the case of this clonotype: A read error may explain this, as a much larger clone is one base away. The gene calls are TRBV12-3 or TRBV12-4 and TRBJ2-5, with 7 bases matching TRBD2. CDR3 length: 13 residues. CDR3 nucleotide sequence: TGTGCCAGCAGTTTCGGACTAGAAGAGGCCCAGTACTTC. The encoded protein is CASSFGLEEAQYF.

About this clonotype: This may be a read error, as it is one base from a much larger clone. V gene TRBV5-1 combines with J gene TRBJ2-5; perhaps TRBD2 as D (6 bases). V lost 4 bases, J lost 5 bases, and 21 bases lay in between. The CDR3 consists of 16 residues. Germline values: CDR1 SGHRS, CDR2 YFSETQ. The CDR3 reads CASSLASPGGHETQYF. The DNA for the CDR3 is TGCGCCAGCAGCCTGGCTAGCCCCGGAGGGCACGAGACCCAGTACTTC.

This clonotype was seen ten or more times. The rearrangement links TRBV5-1 to TRBJ2-2; TRBD2 agrees at 11 bases. The CDR3 sequence is 20 residues long. Germline CDR1 is SGHRS and CDR2 is YFSETQ. V shed 0 bases and J 0 bases; nucleotides not matched to a gene: 10. CDR3 sequence: CASSLVLAGGSFANTGELFF. The CDR3 DNA reads TGCGCCAGCAGCTTGGTGCTAGCGGGAGGATCGTTCGCGAACACCGGGGAGCTGTTTTTT.

On this clonotype: The junction departs from germline at one end; a sequencing error may be responsible. The chain has TRBV24-1 and TRBJ2-5; a possible D gene is TRBD2 (6 bases). Germline-derived CDR1 and CDR2 are KGHDR and SFDVKD. The CDR3 runs to 14 residues. CDR3 in amino acids: CATSDSGRGETQHF. CDR3 DNA: TGCGCCACCAGTGATAGCGGACGAGGGGAGACCCAGCACTTC.

The chain uses TRBV19 and TRBJ1-2; 8 positions match TRBD1. The CDR3 has 14 amino acids. Unmatched junction bases numbered 3, after V lost 3 bases and J lost 3 bases. CDR1 LNHDA and CDR2 SQIVND come from the germline V gene (reference sequence). The CDR3 loop is CASSIATGDYGYTF. For the CDR3, the DNA is TGTGCCAGTAGTATCGCGACAGGGGACTATGGCTACACCTTC.

This clonotype appeared many times. This chain links TRBV6-6 with TRBJ2-1; 8 nucleotides agree with TRBD1. This CDR3 comprises 15 residues. Losses at the gene ends were 3 bases for V and 5 bases for J; bases not matched to a gene: 6. Per germline, CDR1 MNHNY and CDR2 SVGAGI (reference sequence). CDR3 protein: CASSYEGQGNNEQFF. DNA for the CDR3: TGTGCCAGCAGTTATGAAGGACAGGGTAACAATGAGCAGTTCTTC.

This clonotype was detected many times. This chain links TRBV7-2 with TRBJ1-5; the D is unclear. Germline V gives CDR1 SGHTA, CDR2 FQGNSA. V lost 5 bases, J lost 3 bases, and 11 bases lay in between. This CDR3 has 14 residues. The DNA of the CDR3 is TGTGCCAGCAGCCCTAGCAACAACAATCAGCCCCAGCATTTT. Amino acid sequence: CASSPSNNNQPQHF.

This clonotype was detected ten times or more. The chain links TRBV7-2 to TRBJ2-5; no clear D gene. CDR3 length: 14 amino acids. Looked up from germline, CDR1 is SGHTA and CDR2 is FQGNSA. V was shortened by 0 bases and J by 5 bases, with 10 bases between the two germline ends. CDR3 sequence: CASSLAGPGETQYF. CDR3 DNA: TGTGCCAGCAGCTTAGCTGGACCTGGGGAGACCCAGTACTTC.

CDR3 region: CASMDRAAYGYTF. The CDR3 nucleotides read TGTGCCAGCATGGACAGGGCGGCCTATGGCTACACCTTC. This chain joins TRBV2 and TRBJ1-2, with 8 nucleotides matching TRBD1. The V gene end was trimmed by 7 bases and the J gene end by 4 bases; junction bases not matched to a gene: 5. Germline CDR1 is SNHLY and CDR2 is FYNNEI. CDR3 size: 13 residues.